The 26 T cell receptor beta chains reported below all come from one sample, sequenced in a study of vaccination and CD4 T cells after COVID-19. Treatment of the sample: roughly 11-day PBMC culture with coronavirus spike peptide pools or control peptides (ViraFEST assay). Oncomine TCR Beta short-read sequencing was applied to DNA from cultured CD4+ T cells. TCRdb re-derived calls from the PCR reads in MiXCR, one entry per CDR3 protein. The sample yields some 7,700 distinct CDR3 sequences, 40% to 55% seen once. No cognate antigen is known for these TCRs. The sequenced material came from CD4+ T cells from blood, cultured in vitro. Receptors were obtained from a human donor who had recovered from COVID-19.

The V call is TRBV5-1, the J call TRBJ2-2; 7 bases fit TRBD2. The CDR3 covers 14 residues. J lost 4 bases, V lost 6 bases, and 6 bases had no gene match. The germline V gene encodes CDR1 SGHRS and CDR2 YFSETQ. The CDR3 sequence is CASKVGGSTGELFF. The DNA of the CDR3 is TGCGCCAGCAAGGTCGGGGGGTCCACCGGGGAGCTGTTTTTT.

The sample holds a few counts of this clonotype. The chain recombines TRBV7-6 with TRBJ1-2; 9 nucleotides match TRBD1. Looked up from germline, CDR1 is SGHVS and CDR2 is FNYEAQ. V lost 5 bases and J lost 8; bases outside the gene matches: 6. The CDR3 runs to 13 residues. CDR3 sequence (DNA): TGTGCCAGCAGCGACTCGACAGGGGGAGGCTACACCTTC. The encoded protein is CASSDSTGGGYTF.

This sequence joins TRBV6-5 and TRBJ2-1; D remains unclear. The CDR3 contains 13 residues. V was cut by 0 bases and J by 6 bases, with 6 bases left in between. Germline-derived CDR1 and CDR2 are MNHEY and SVGAGI. The CDR3 region is CASSYSVGNEQFF. The CDR3 DNA follows: TGTGCCAGCAGTTACTCGGTGGGCAATGAGCAGTTCTTC.

This clonotype was counted between two and nine times. The chain recombines TRBV4-3 with TRBJ1-6, with a possible D match to TRBD1 (5 bases). This CDR3 has 15 amino acids. V shed 0 bases and J shed 9 bases, with 12 bases lying between them. The V gene's germline CDR1 is LGHNA and CDR2 YSLEER. The CDR3 sequence: CASSQEGRGGSPLHF. CDR3 coding DNA: TGCGCCAGCAGCCAAGAAGGAAGGGGTGGTTCACCCCTCCACTTT.

This clonotype is medium-sized (0.01 to 0.1%) within its sample. This rearrangement joins TRBV20-1 to TRBJ1-2; D possibly corresponds to TRBD1 (5 bases). V was cut by 0 bases and J by 2 bases, with 10 bases left in between. The CDR3 extends over 14 amino acids. The germline V gene encodes CDR1 DFQATT and CDR2 SNEGSKA (reference sequence). CDR3 protein: CSARDIAGNYGYTF. Written as DNA, the CDR3 is TGCAGTGCTAGAGATATCGCAGGGAACTATGGCTACACCTTC.

This chain joins TRBV27 and TRBJ1-1; D is possibly TRBD1 (5 bases). CDR1 is MNHEY, CDR2 SMNVEV, per germline (reference sequence). The CDR3 length is 15 residues. V dropped 6 bases and J dropped 4 bases, with 18 bases sitting between them. CDR3 sequence reads: CASSPGTGRGTEAFF. The CDR3 DNA reads TGTGCCAGCAGCCCGGGGACGGGAAGGGGCACTGAAGCTTTCTTT.

The rearrangement links TRBV6-2 or TRBV6-3 to TRBJ1-2, with D possibly matching TRBD1 (6 bases). Looked up from germline, CDR1 is MNHEY and CDR2 is SVGEGT. V was clipped by 0 bases and J by 14 bases, with 13 bases between them. This CDR3 is 12 amino acids long. The CDR3 region is CASSYSKTTGTF. CDR3 nucleotide sequence: TGTGCCAGCAGTTACTCTAAAACCACAGGGACCTTC.

The CDR3 nucleotides read TGTGCCACCAGTGGGCGGGTGGGCTCCTACAATGAGCAGTTCTTC. Its protein product is CATSGRVGSYNEQFF. V usage is TRBV24-1 and J usage is TRBJ2-1, with a weak D call TRBD2 (5 bases). Trimming shortened V by 5 bases and J by 0 bases, and 10 bases separated the two germline ends. The CDR3 extends over 15 amino acids. Germline V gene lookup returns CDR1 KGHDR and CDR2 SFDVKD.

The V and J genes are TRBV6-5 and TRBJ1-1, with D possibly being TRBD1 (6 bases). This CDR3 comprises 15 residues. Germline-derived CDR1 and CDR2 are MNHEY and SVGAGI. Deletions cut 0 bases from V and 5 bases from J, with 13 bases between. CDR3 DNA sequence: TGTGCCAGCAGTTACTCGGACAGACGGCGGACTGAAGCTTTCTTT. This translates into CASSYSDRRRTEAFF.

This clonotype has more than one count but fewer than ten. The chain joins TRBV27 to TRBJ1-6, with 9 bases fitting TRBD1. This CDR3 is built from 17 residues. Germline V gene sequence: CDR1 MNHEY, CDR2 SMNVEV (reference sequence). The J segment lost 7 bases and the V segment lost 3 bases, leaving 10 bases of the junction unmatched. The CDR3 DNA reads TGTGCCAGCAGTTTCACTTGGGACAGGGCAGGGAATTCACCCCTCCACTTT. Translation: CASSFTWDRAGNSPLHF.

This clonotype counts as large. The chain has TRBV6-1 and TRBJ2-5; tentative D call: TRBD1 (6 bases). V dropped 7 bases and J dropped 6 bases, with 18 bases sitting between them. This CDR3 contains 14 residues. Germline CDR1 and CDR2: MNHNS and SASEGT. The CDR3 nucleotides read TGTGCCAGCAACCAGGGTCAGGGGTCGAAGACCCAGTACTTC. As protein: CASNQGQGSKTQYF.

Only a few counts were recorded for this clonotype. The chain links TRBV11-3 to TRBJ2-7, with D unclear. CDR3 length equals 14 residues. V lost 5 bases and J lost 0, with 11 bases in between. The germline gives CDR1 SGHNT, CDR2 YENEEA. In DNA form, the CDR3 reads TGTGCCAGCAGCCTACGCTCCGGCTCCTACGAGCAGTACTTC. Amino acids: CASSLRSGSYEQYF.

This clonotype was observed a few times. The V gene is TRBV15, the J gene TRBJ2-3; D not certain. The CDR3 sequence is 14 residues long. Germline V lookup: CDR1 LNHNV, CDR2 YYDKDF (reference sequence). Trimming stripped 0 bases from V and 2 bases from J, with 6 bases between. CDR3 in amino acids: CATSRDGYTDTQYF. CDR3 coding DNA: TGTGCCACCAGCAGAGACGGTTACACAGATACGCAGTATTTT.

In its sample, this clonotype was seen a few times. The chain uses TRBV20-1 and TRBJ2-7; possibly TRBD2 for D (5 bases). CDR1 and CDR2 (germline): DFQATT, SNEGSKA (reference sequence). CDR3 length equals 12 residues. With 1 base removed from V and 3 bases from J, the gap between germline ends came to 7 bases. CDR3 DNA: TGCAGTGCTAGAGCAGAGGGCTACGAGCAGTACTTC. Its translation: CSARAEGYEQYF.

The chain links TRBV6-2 or TRBV6-3 to TRBJ1-1; a possible D gene is TRBD1 (6 bases). The CDR3 totals 15 residues. With 0 bases removed from V and 5 bases from J, the gap between germline ends came to 13 bases. CDR1 and CDR2 from the germline V gene are MNHEY and SVGEGT. In DNA, the CDR3 is TGTGCCAGCAGTTACTCCTGGGGGCCCAGGACTGAAGCTTTCTTT. It encodes CASSYSWGPRTEAFF.

Only a few counts were recorded for this clonotype. V usage is TRBV6-5 and J usage is TRBJ1-3; 7 nucleotides match TRBD1. The V gene's germline CDR1 is MNHEY and CDR2 SVGAGI. This CDR3 region has 16 residues. V gave up 0 bases and J gave up 3 bases; unmatched junction bases: 5. CDR3 protein: CASSYSSDRVGNTIYF. The CDR3 DNA follows: TGTGCCAGCAGTTACTCCTCCGACAGGGTTGGAAACACCATATATTTT.

This clonotype is large. V and J are TRBV20-1 and TRBJ2-1; TRBD1 is a possible D gene (6 bases). In germline, CDR1 is DFQATT, CDR2 SNEGSKA (reference sequence). The CDR3 spans 12 residues. The V end lost 0 bases, the J end lost 12 bases, and 12 bases lay between the germline ends. CDR3 sequence: CSARDQGRRQFF. The CDR3 bases are TGCAGTGCTAGAGATCAGGGGCGGAGGCAGTTCTTC.

The V and J genes are TRBV7-2 and TRBJ1-1; D remains unclear. Germline CDR1 is SGHTA and CDR2 is FQGNSA. V was cut by 6 bases and J by 0 bases, with 14 bases left in between. This CDR3 contains 15 residues. DNA of the CDR3: TGTGCCAGCAGTCTATATGGAGATGTGAACACTGAAGCTTTCTTT. It codes for CASSLYGDVNTEAFF.

This clonotype has only a few counts. This CDR3 reads CSARRGESTEAFF. CDR3 nucleotides: TGCAGTGCTAGGAGGGGGGAGAGCACTGAAGCTTTCTTT. The chain combines TRBV20-1 with TRBJ1-1; D may be TRBD1 (6 bases). Germline CDR1 DFQATT, CDR2 SNEGSKA (reference sequence). V dropped 3 bases and J dropped 4 bases, with 12 bases sitting between them. This CDR3 has 13 amino acids.

This clonotype has a handful of counts. V and J are TRBV24-1 and TRBJ2-3; D uncertain. CDR3 length: 13 residues. CDR1 KGHDR and CDR2 SFDVKD come from the germline V gene. V gave up 3 bases and J gave up 1 base, with 4 bases separating them. The CDR3 sequence: CATSDPRTDTQYF. The CDR3 DNA reads as TGTGCCACCAGTGATCCGCGCACAGATACGCAGTATTTT.

The chain is built from TRBV25-1 and TRBJ1-2; TRBD1 is a possible D gene (5 bases). This CDR3 is built from 17 residues. The V gene's germline CDR1 is MGHDK and CDR2 SYGVNS. Trimming took off 1 base at V and 6 bases at J, with 21 bases between the two ends. CDR3 nucleotides: TGTGCCAGCAGTGAATGGGTGGTCGTCAGGGAGAAAGATGGCTACACCTTC. Translated, it gives CASSEWVVVREKDGYTF.

This clonotype was observed a few times. The V gene is TRBV19, the J gene TRBJ1-2, with D hard to call. V was pared by 5 bases and J by 0 bases, with 13 bases between. This CDR3 contains 15 residues. Per the germline V gene, CDR1 is LNHDA and CDR2 is SQIVND (reference sequence). As DNA, the CDR3 is TGTGCCAGTAGTCCCCTGGACGGGCCTAACTATGGCTACACCTTC. Translation: CASSPLDGPNYGYTF. Full variable domain (outside the CDR3, taken from reference TRBV19 and TRBJ1-2): DGGITQSPKYLFRKEGQNVTLSCEQNLNHDAMYWYRQDPGQGLRLIYYSQIVNDFQKGDIAEGYSVSREKKESFPLTVTSAQKNPTAFYLCASSPLDGPNYGYTFGSGTRLTVV.

The V gene is TRBV27, the J gene TRBJ2-1; D ambiguous. Germline-derived CDR1 and CDR2 are MNHEY and SMNVEV (reference sequence). The CDR3 has 11 residues. The V end was cut by 5 bases, the J end by 7 bases, with 6 bases between. CDR3 nucleotide sequence: TGTGCCAGCAGTGTCCAGAATGAGCAGTTCTTC. Translating gives CASSVQNEQFF.

The chain combines TRBV27 with TRBJ2-2; 8 bases are a match to TRBD1. The germline V gene encodes CDR1 MNHEY and CDR2 SMNVEV (reference sequence). Trimming removed 1 base from V and 6 bases from J; junction bases left unmatched: 7. The CDR3 consists of 16 residues. CDR3 amino acids: CASSLLAGQGAGELFF. In nucleotides, the CDR3 is TGTGCCAGCAGTTTATTGGCAGGACAGGGCGCCGGGGAGCTGTTTTTT.

This clonotype was counted a few times. The V gene is TRBV6-5, the J gene TRBJ2-7; 8 bases agree with TRBD1. This CDR3 is 13 amino acids long. Per the germline V gene, CDR1 is MNHEY and CDR2 is SVGAGI. J gave up 4 bases and V 2 bases, and 1 base lay outside the gene matches. Here the CDR3 reads CASSYQGAYEQYF. The CDR3 DNA sequence: TGTGCCAGCAGTTACCAGGGGGCGTACGAGCAGTACTTC.

The CDR3 region has the DNA TGTGCCAGCAGCCAGGACAGGGCGGACACCGGGGAGCTGTTTTTT. It codes for CASSQDRADTGELFF. The rearrangement links TRBV2 to TRBJ2-2, with 8 bases identical to TRBD1. The germline gives CDR1 SNHLY, CDR2 FYNNEI. The CDR3 extends over 15 amino acids. Losses at the gene ends were 6 bases for V and 3 bases for J; bases not matched to a gene: 6.